The TCR beta chain described here comes from a study of CD8 T cells in ankylosing spondylitis. TCRdb analysed the 5' RACE reads with MiXCR anew, one entry per CDR3 protein. Of 400,000 to 450,000 distinct CDR3 sequences detected, roughly 18% appear once; the ten largest clones hold over 1%. In this sample, this clonotype turned up a few times. No antigen is known for it. V shed 6 bases, J shed 3 bases, and the junction held 4 bases outside the gene matches. The CDR3 contains 14 residues. Study outcomes and limitations: Characteristic of ankylosing spondylitis blood, it appeared, was a TCR beta motif comprising several highly homologous variants. Reported data indicate significant enrichment of disease-linked clones within matched ankylosing spondylitis synovial fluid.

The TCR originated in a male donor with ankylosing spondylitis. V usage is TRBV12-3 or TRBV12-4 and J usage is TRBJ2-3, with 9 bases aligning to TRBD1. Sequencing input: blood, either unsorted or a sorted T cell fraction (not recorded which). The CDR3 DNA sequence: TGTGCCAGCAGACTGACAGGGGGGACAGATACGCAGTATTTT. Its translation is CASRLTGGTDTQYF.